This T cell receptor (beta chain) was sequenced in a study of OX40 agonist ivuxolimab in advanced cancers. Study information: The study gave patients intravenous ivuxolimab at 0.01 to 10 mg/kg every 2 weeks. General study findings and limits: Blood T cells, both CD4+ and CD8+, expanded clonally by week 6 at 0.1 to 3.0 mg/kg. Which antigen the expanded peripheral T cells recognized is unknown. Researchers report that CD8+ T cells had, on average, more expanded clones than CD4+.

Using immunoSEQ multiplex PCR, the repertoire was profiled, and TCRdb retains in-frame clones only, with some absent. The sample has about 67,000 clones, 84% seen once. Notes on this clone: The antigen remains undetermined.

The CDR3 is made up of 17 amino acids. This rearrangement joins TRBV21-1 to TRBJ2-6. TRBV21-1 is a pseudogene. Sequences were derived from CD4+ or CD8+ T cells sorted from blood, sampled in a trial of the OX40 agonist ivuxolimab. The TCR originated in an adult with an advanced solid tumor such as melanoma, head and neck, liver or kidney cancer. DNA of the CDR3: TGTGCCAGCAGTAGTTCAGTACAACAAAGTCGGGCCAACGTCCTGACTTTC. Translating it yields CASSSSVQQSRANVLTF.